This T cell receptor beta chain emerged from a study of regulatory T cells in long-lasting Graves disease. Whole-study context: Patients with new Graves' disease had used antithyroid drugs below 3 months.

The CDR3 is made up of 14 amino acids. V was trimmed by 10 bases and J by 6 bases, leaving 21 bases between them. Per the germline V gene, CDR1 is MNHEY and CDR2 is SMNVEV (reference sequence). Time point of the sample: newly diagnosed GD, antithyroid drugs for less than 3 months. Making the TCR library involved RNA that had been extracted from PBMCs. Worth noting for this clonotype: Antigen unknown.

Findings and caveats of the study: Persistent patients shared more public clonotypes (roughly 2,500) than new patients (more than 900).

HTBI primers from iRepertoire and Arm-PCR of CDR3 regions yielded the TCR beta libraries. Under the authors' procedure: Taken together, the samples had 62 TRBV and more than 11 TRBJ segments identified. TCRdb re-derived calls from the multiplex PCR reads in MiXCR, one entry per CDR3 protein. V and J calls and clone size were set by TCRdb, not the authors. The sample includes about 530,000 distinct CDR3 sequences, 15% to 20% of them seen just once. This sample was also put to use in a study of T cells in Graves' hyperthyroidism and ophthalmopathy.

The clonotype originates from a woman aged 40 to 65 with Graves disease. This sequence joins TRBV27 and TRBJ1-1; D is unclear. Sample: peripheral blood mononuclear cells (PBMCs), taken at new diagnosis, from a patient treated with antithyroid drugs. The CDR3 loop reads CATHLALGSPEAFF. The CDR3, as DNA: TGTGCCACCCACCTCGCCCTGGGATCACCTGAAGCTTTCTTT.